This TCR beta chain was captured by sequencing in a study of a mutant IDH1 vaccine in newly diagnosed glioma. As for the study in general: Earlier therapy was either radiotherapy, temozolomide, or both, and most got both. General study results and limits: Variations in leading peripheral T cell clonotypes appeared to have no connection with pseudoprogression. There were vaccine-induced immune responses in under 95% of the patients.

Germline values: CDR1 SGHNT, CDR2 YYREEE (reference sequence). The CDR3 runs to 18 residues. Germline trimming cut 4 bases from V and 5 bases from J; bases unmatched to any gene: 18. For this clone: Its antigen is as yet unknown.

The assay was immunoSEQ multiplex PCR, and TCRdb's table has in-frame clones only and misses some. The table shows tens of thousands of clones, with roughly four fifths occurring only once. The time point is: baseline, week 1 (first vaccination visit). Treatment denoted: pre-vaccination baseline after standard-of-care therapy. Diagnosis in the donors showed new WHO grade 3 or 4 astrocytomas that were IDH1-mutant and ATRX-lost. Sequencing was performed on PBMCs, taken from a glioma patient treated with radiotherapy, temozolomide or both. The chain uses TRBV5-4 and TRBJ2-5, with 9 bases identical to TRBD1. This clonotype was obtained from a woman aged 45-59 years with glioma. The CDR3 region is CASSPGNRQGGPRETQYF. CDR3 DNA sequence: TGTGCCAGCAGCCCAGGAAACCGACAGGGGGGCCCCCGGGAGACCCAGTACTTC.